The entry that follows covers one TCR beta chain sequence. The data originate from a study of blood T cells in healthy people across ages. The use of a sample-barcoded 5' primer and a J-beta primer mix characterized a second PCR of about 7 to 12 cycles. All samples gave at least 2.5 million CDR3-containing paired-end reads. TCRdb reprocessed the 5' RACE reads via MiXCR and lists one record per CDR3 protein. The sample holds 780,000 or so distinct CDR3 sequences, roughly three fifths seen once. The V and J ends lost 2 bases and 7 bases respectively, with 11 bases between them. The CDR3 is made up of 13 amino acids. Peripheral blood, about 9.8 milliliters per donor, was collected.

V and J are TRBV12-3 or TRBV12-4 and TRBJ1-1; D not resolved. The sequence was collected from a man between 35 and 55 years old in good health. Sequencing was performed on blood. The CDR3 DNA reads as TGTGCCAGCAGTTTAAAGGGAGAAAATGAAGCTTTCTTT. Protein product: CASSLKGENEAFF.